A selection of T cell receptor beta chains follows, all from one sample in a study of blood T cell repertoires in COVID-19. Sequencing used immunoSEQ multiplex PCR; TCRdb keeps in-frame clones, though not all of them. Here the sample spans about 94,000 clones, under 90% being singletons. The sample comprised peripheral blood. Receptors originate from a human donor in a cohort sampled during active COVID-19. Both conserved end residues are part of each CDR3. The order of the fields is V gene, D gene, J gene, clone size, CDR3 protein, CDR3 DNA. A D gene is named only where the DNA matches it firmly. The size entry is marked missing in some rows and otherwise reads once, few, many or a size class.

TRBV6-2/TRBV6-3	TRBD2	TRBJ2-7	-	CASSLAGKYEQYF	TGTGCCAGCAGCCTAGCGGGAAAGTACGAGCAGTACTTC
TRBV21-1	-	TRBJ2-7	-	CASRNRSSYEQYF	TGTGCCAGCAGGAACAGGAGCTCCTACGAGCAGTACTTC
TRBV3-1/TRBV3-2	-	TRBJ1-1	-	CASSSMAGGTEAFF	TGTGCCAGCAGCTCCATGGCAGGAGGGACTGAAGCTTTCTTT
TRBV5-1	-	TRBJ1-3	-	CASSLSQGRGNTIYF	TGCGCCAGCAGCTTGTCCCAGGGCAGAGGAAACACCATATATTTT
TRBV7-9	-	TRBJ2-7	-	CASSYDRFTEQYF	TGTGCCAGCAGCTACGACAGGTTCACCGAGCAGTACTTC
TRBV9	-	TRBJ1-2	few	CASSVVEGAHGYTF	TGTGCCAGCAGCGTAGTAGAGGGCGCCCATGGCTACACCTTC
TRBV27	-	TRBJ2-7	few	CASSLFAASLSYEQYF	TGTGCCAGCAGTTTATTTGCGGCGTCCCTTTCCTACGAGCAGTACTTC
TRBV5-1	-	TRBJ1-4	once	CASSRGGLGEKLFF	TGCGCCAGCAGCCGGGGAGGACTAGGTGAAAAACTGTTTTTT
TRBV5-1	TRBD1	TRBJ1-1	-	CASSLTGLVTEAFF	TGCGCCAGCAGCCTGACAGGGTTGGTCACTGAAGCTTTCTTT
TRBV19	TRBD1	TRBJ2-1	-	CASTGQGEANEQFF	TGTGCCAGTACCGGACAGGGCGAGGCCAATGAGCAGTTCTTC
TRBV5-4	-	TRBJ2-3	-	CASTRRAMADTQYF	TGTGCCAGCACCAGGAGGGCCATGGCAGATACGCAGTATTTT
TRBV28	-	TRBJ1-2	once	CASTSGQSYGYTF	TGTGCCAGTACTTCAGGGCAGTCCTATGGCTACACCTTC
TRBV5-1	TRBD1	TRBJ2-3	-	CASSFGQGRDTQYF	TGCGCCAGCAGCTTTGGACAGGGGAGAGATACGCAGTATTTT
TRBV9	-	TRBJ2-2	-	CASSVAQGAGNTGELFF	TGTGCCAGCAGCGTAGCTCAAGGGGCAGGGAACACCGGGGAGCTGTTTTTT
TRBV2	-	TRBJ2-5	-	CASRPSAQETQYF	TGTGCCAGCAGGCCTAGCGCGCAAGAGACCCAGTACTTC
TRBV18	TRBD1	TRBJ2-7	-	CASSPPGQVYEQYF	TGTGCCAGCTCACCCCCGGGACAGGTCTACGAGCAGTACTTC
TRBV7-2	TRBD2	TRBJ2-1	once	CASSSAPYSGRKPPEQFF	TGTGCCAGCAGTTCGGCCCCATACAGCGGGAGGAAGCCCCCTGAGCAGTTCTTC
TRBV27	TRBD1	TRBJ1-1	once	CASEPQGAPGTEAFF	TGTGCCAGTGAACCTCAGGGGGCCCCGGGTACTGAAGCTTTCTTT
TRBV3-1/TRBV3-2	-	TRBJ1-5	-	CASSPDRYGQPQHF	TGTGCCAGCAGCCCAGACAGGTACGGTCAGCCCCAGCATTTT
TRBV5-1	TRBD1	TRBJ2-7	few	CASSRSGQGAAWSANEQYF	TGCGCCAGCAGCCGCTCGGGACAGGGGGCGGCTTGGTCTGCTAACGAGCAGTACTTC
TRBV6-5	TRBD1	TRBJ2-5	-	CASSRDRGETQYF	TGTGCCAGCAGTAGGGACAGGGGAGAGACCCAGTACTTC
TRBV18	TRBD1	TRBJ2-5	-	CASSQGAEETQYF	TGTGCCAGCTCACAGGGGGCCGAAGAGACCCAGTACTTC
TRBV28	TRBD1	TRBJ1-6	-	CASSRRQGGSPLHF	TGTGCCAGCAGCCGGAGACAGGGCGGTTCACCCCTCCACTTT
TRBV6-6	TRBD2	TRBJ2-5	-	CASRVAREGPQETQYF	TGTGCCAGCAGGGTGGCGCGGGAGGGCCCGCAAGAGACCCAGTACTTC
TRBV5-1	TRBD2	TRBJ2-1	-	CASSAGLGGYNEQFF	TGCGCCAGCAGCGCGGGACTAGGAGGATACAATGAGCAGTTCTTC
TRBV5-1	TRBD2	TRBJ2-6	-	CASSLSNGLAGAGANVLTF	TGCGCCAGCAGCTTGAGTAATGGACTAGCGGGAGCTGGGGCCAACGTCCTGACTTTC
TRBV2	-	TRBJ1-5	-	CASRGGRDYSNQPQHF	TGTGCCAGCAGGGGAGGCAGGGATTATAGCAATCAGCCCCAGCATTTT
TRBV28	TRBD2	TRBJ2-7	-	CASSLYLAGGPYEQYF	TGTGCCAGCAGTTTATACCTAGCGGGAGGGCCCTACGAGCAGTACTTC
TRBV1	-	TRBJ2-7	-	CTSGTGTSGRFGYEQYF	TGCACCAGCGGAACCGGGACTAGCGGGAGATTTGGCTACGAGCAGTACTTC
TRBV7-6	-	TRBJ2-7	-	CASRFGPDPRYEQYF	TGTGCCAGCAGGTTTGGGCCCGATCCACGCTACGAGCAGTACTTC
TRBV5-1	-	TRBJ1-5	-	CASSLTGDSNQPQHF	TGCGCCAGCAGCTTGACGGGTGATAGCAATCAGCCCCAGCATTTT
TRBV29-1	TRBD1	TRBJ1-1	-	CSAGGDRAGEAFF	TGCAGCGCCGGAGGGGACAGGGCAGGTGAAGCTTTCTTT